Each of the 16 T cell receptor beta chains below was sequenced from the same sample in a study of molecular identifiers for immune sequencing clone quantification. TCRdb reprocessed the PCR reads with MiXCR, giving one entry per CDR3 protein. The sample has approximately 630,000 distinct CDR3 sequences, less than 30% seen once. Sequencing used naive CD8+ T cells from blood, with Jurkat cell RNA spiked in. This sample's subset: FACS-sorted CD8+CD4-CCR7+CD45RA+ naive T cells. These receptors came from a human donor in good health. Some libraries in this study had Jurkat cell RNA spiked in.

About this clonotype: An end of the junction differs from the germline gene, which may be a read error. This sequence joins TRBV27 and TRBJ1-1; 9 bases are a match to TRBD1. The CDR3 runs 13 residues. From germline, CDR1 is MNHEY and CDR2 SMNVEV (reference sequence). The DNA for the CDR3 is TGTGCCAGCAGTTTTACAGGGGGCACTGGAGCTTTCTTT. Translating gives CASSFTGGTGAFF.

The V call is TRBV28, the J call TRBJ2-7; 10 bases are shared with TRBD2. The junction had 11 bases not matched to a gene; V was cut back by 2 bases and J by 7 bases. Germline V gene sequence: CDR1 MDHEN, CDR2 SYDVKM. This CDR3 spans 16 amino acids. In nucleotides, the CDR3 is TGTGCCAGCAGTTTACCCCGCCTAGCGGGAGTGAGTGAGCAGTACTTC. This codes for CASSLPRLAGVSEQYF.

This clonotype was detected only a few times. The chain is built from TRBV5-1 and TRBJ2-4, with 10 bases aligning to TRBD2. CDR1 is SGHRS and CDR2 is YFSETQ in the germline V gene. J was trimmed by 1 base and V by 7 bases; bases with no gene match: 8. This CDR3 spans 16 amino acids. CDR3 bases: TGCGCCAGCGCTAACACTAGCGGGAACGCCAAAAACATTCAGTACTTC. It specifies CASANTSGNAKNIQYF.

This clonotype was counted only a few times. J is TRBJ1-1 and V is TRBV7-9; D is perhaps TRBD1 (5 bases). Germline V gene lookup returns CDR1 SEHNR and CDR2 FQNEAQ (reference sequence). The CDR3 is 14 amino acids. The V and J ends lost 2 bases and 6 bases respectively, with 13 bases between them. The DNA of the CDR3 is TGTGCCAGCAGCTTAATTTTAGGGGACTCTGAAGCTTTCTTT. It codes for CASSLILGDSEAFF. Based on the CDR3 plus reference TRBV7-9 and TRBJ1-1, the full variable domain is DTGVSQNPRHKITKRGQNVTFRCDPISEHNRLYWYRQTLGQGPEFLTYFQNEAQLEKSRLLSDRFSAERPKGSFSTLEIQRTEQGDSAMYLCASSLILGDSEAFFGQGTRLTVV.

In this sample, this clonotype turned up a few times. The chain is built from TRBV4-3 and TRBJ1-1; D is undetermined. This CDR3 is 15 amino acids long. The germline V and J ends were trimmed by 0 bases and 2 bases, with 10 bases remaining between them. The germline V gene encodes CDR1 LGHNA and CDR2 YSLEER. The CDR3 DNA reads TGCGCCAGCAGCCAAGAATGGCCGACTAACACTGAAGCTTTCTTT. The encoded protein is CASSQEWPTNTEAFF.

This chain connects TRBV7-9 to TRBJ2-2; 10 nucleotides agree with TRBD1. This CDR3 is built from 16 residues. The V segment lost 5 bases and the J segment 4 bases; nucleotides outside the gene matches: 7. Germline CDR1 is SEHNR and CDR2 is FQNEAQ (reference sequence). CDR3 amino acids: CASSPDRGRVTGELFF. The CDR3 bases are TGTGCCAGCAGCCCCGACAGGGGGCGAGTCACCGGGGAGCTGTTTTTT.

The chain employs TRBV5-1 and TRBJ1-2; D uncertain. Germline V gives CDR1 SGHRS, CDR2 YFSETQ. The germline V and J ends were trimmed by 4 bases and 4 bases, with 23 bases remaining between them. CDR3 size: 17 residues. The CDR3 coding sequence is TGCGCCAGCAGCACCGGACTAGGTCCCTCGTTAGTCTATGGCTACACCTTC. It codes for CASSTGLGPSLVYGYTF.

The rearrangement links TRBV2 to TRBJ2-3, with a weak D call TRBD1 (6 bases). The CDR3 has 18 amino acids. Trimming pared 8 bases from V and 1 base from J, leaving 25 bases between. The V gene's germline CDR1 is SNHLY and CDR2 FYNNEI. In nucleotides, the CDR3 is TGTGCCAGCCAGGGGATTGGACTCTCAATCTCGGGCACAGATACGCAGTATTTT. It encodes CASQGIGLSISGTDTQYF.

Many counts were recorded for this clonotype. The chain combines TRBV30 with TRBJ2-3; 10 nucleotides line up with TRBD2. The CDR3 loop spans 16 amino acids. V trimming: 2 bases; J trimming: 2 bases; junction bases outside the gene matches: 7. CDR1 is GTSNPN, CDR2 SVGIG, per germline (reference sequence). This CDR3 reads CAWSYGLAEPTDTQYF. The DNA for the CDR3 is TGTGCCTGGAGTTACGGACTAGCGGAACCCACAGATACGCAGTATTTT.

Regarding this clonotype: At one end the junction does not follow the germline gene, possibly because of a read error. The chain links TRBV27 to TRBJ1-3, with D possibly TRBD1 on 5 matching bases. The CDR3 covers 16 residues. The V gene's germline CDR1 is MNHEY and CDR2 SMNVEV (reference sequence). Here the CDR3 reads CASSLRGPSPGNTIDF. The CDR3, as DNA: TGTGCCAGCAGTTTAAGGGGACCTTCCCCTGGAAACACCATAGATTTT.

This clonotype was observed a few times. The rearrangement uses TRBV6-1 and TRBJ2-3, with TRBD1 matching over 12 bases. Unmatched junction bases numbered 7, after V lost 4 bases and J lost 2 bases. Per germline, CDR1 MNHNS and CDR2 SASEGT. CDR3 length: 17 residues. In nucleotides, the CDR3 is TGTGCCAGCAGTGCGCTTAGGGACAGGGGGCCCACAGATACGCAGTATTTT. It translates to CASSALRDRGPTDTQYF.

This clonotype was recorded at least ten times. The chain uses TRBV28 and TRBJ2-7; D uncertain. Germline V lookup: CDR1 MDHEN, CDR2 SYDVKM. The CDR3 is 11 residues long. With 5 bases removed from V and 6 bases from J, the gap between germline ends came to 8 bases. CDR3 bases: TGTGCCAGCAGTAATGCGGTCGAGCAGTACTTC. Its protein product is CASSNAVEQYF.

Of note for this clonotype: A much larger clone lies one base from this, so it may be a read error. The V and J genes are TRBV7-9 and TRBJ2-7; TRBD1 matches 9 bases. The junction had 10 bases not matched to a gene; V was cut back by 5 bases and J by 2 bases. The CDR3 contains 16 residues. From germline, CDR1 is SEHNR and CDR2 FQNEAQ (reference sequence). The CDR3 here is CASSVPGTGRAYEQYF. CDR3 nucleotide sequence: TGTGCCAGCAGCGTGCCCGGGACAGGGAGAGCCTACGAGCAGTACTTC.

As concerns this clonotype: Likely a read error: the CDR3 ends without its conserved phenylalanine or tryptophan. This chain connects TRBV20-1 to TRBJ2-3; 11 bases are shared with TRBD2. CDR3 length: 15 amino acids. Germline loops: CDR1 DFQATT, CDR2 SNEGSKA (reference sequence). The DNA for the CDR3 is TGCAGTGCCTTCAAACTAGCGGGAGTTTTAGATATGCAGTATTCT. Protein: CSAFKLAGVLDMQYS.

As to this clonotype: A single base separates this from a much larger clone, so it may be a read error. J is TRBJ2-7 and V is TRBV4-2, with 7 bases matching TRBD1. Trimming took 3 bases from V and 6 from J; bases not matched to a gene: 14. Per the germline V gene, CDR1 is LGHNA and CDR2 is YNFKEQ. The CDR3 totals 16 residues. The CDR3 DNA reads TGTGCCAGCAGCCATGAGGGGGCAGCCCCTGGGTTCGAGCAGTACTTC. Encoded protein: CASSHEGAAPGFEQYF.

Notes on this clonotype: A read error is possible here, since a much larger clone lies one base away. Given the absence of the conserved phenylalanine or tryptophan at the CDR3 end, a read error is likely. DNA of the CDR3: TGTGCCAGCAGCCCCTACAGGGGCACAGATACGCAGTATTGT. It encodes CASSPYRGTDTQYC. The genes are TRBV11-2 and TRBJ2-3; D is possibly TRBD1 (6 bases). Germline loops: CDR1 SGHAT, CDR2 FQNNGV. The CDR3 consists of 14 residues. V lost 5 bases to trimming and J lost 1 base, with 10 bases between them.